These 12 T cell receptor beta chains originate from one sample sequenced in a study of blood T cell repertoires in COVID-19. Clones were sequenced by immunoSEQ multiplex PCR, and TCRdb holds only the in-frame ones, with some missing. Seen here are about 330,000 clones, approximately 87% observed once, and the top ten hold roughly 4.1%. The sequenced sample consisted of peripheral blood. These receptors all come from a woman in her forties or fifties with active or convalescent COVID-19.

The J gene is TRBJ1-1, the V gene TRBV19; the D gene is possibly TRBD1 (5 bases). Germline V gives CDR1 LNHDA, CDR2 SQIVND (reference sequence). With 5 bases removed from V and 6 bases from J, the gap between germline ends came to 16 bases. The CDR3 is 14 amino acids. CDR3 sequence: CASSQGVRGAEAFF. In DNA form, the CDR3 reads TGTGCCAGTAGTCAAGGGGTACGGGGGGCTGAAGCTTTCTTT. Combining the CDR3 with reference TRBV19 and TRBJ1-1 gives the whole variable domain DGGITQSPKYLFRKEGQNVTLSCEQNLNHDAMYWYRQDPGQGLRLIYYSQIVNDFQKGDIAEGYSVSREKKESFPLTVTSAQKNPTAFYLCASSQGVRGAEAFFGQGTRLTVV.

The DNA of the CDR3 is TGTGCCAGTAGTATAGCAACAGGGGTGGGTCAGCCCCAGCATTTT. It translates to CASSIATGVGQPQHF. The J gene is TRBJ1-5, the V gene TRBV19; 7 bases are a match to TRBD1. The CDR3 runs to 15 residues. Germline V gene lookup returns CDR1 LNHDA and CDR2 SQIVND (reference sequence). Losses at the gene ends were 1 base for V and 6 bases for J; bases not matched to a gene: 6.

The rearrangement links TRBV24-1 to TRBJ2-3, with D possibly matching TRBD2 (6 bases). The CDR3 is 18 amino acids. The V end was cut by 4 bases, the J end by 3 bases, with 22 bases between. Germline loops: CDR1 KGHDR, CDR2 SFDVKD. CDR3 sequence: CATSDSRGSSGGTDTQYF. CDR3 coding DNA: TGTGCCACCAGTGACTCCCGTGGATCCTCTGGGGGGACAGATACGCAGTATTTT.

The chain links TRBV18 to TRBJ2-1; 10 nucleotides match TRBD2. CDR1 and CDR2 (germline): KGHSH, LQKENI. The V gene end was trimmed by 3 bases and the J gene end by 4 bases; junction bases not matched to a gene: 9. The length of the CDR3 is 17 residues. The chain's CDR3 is CASSPQQLAGDYNEQFF. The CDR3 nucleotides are TGTGCCAGCTCACCTCAACAGCTAGCGGGGGATTACAATGAGCAGTTCTTC.

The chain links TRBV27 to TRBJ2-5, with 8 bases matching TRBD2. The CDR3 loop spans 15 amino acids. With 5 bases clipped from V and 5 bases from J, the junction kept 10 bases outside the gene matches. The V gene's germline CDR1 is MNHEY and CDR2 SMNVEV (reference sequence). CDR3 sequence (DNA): TGTGCCAGCAGTGAAGCCGGGAGGGCCTGGGAGACCCAGTACTTC. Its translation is CASSEAGRAWETQYF.

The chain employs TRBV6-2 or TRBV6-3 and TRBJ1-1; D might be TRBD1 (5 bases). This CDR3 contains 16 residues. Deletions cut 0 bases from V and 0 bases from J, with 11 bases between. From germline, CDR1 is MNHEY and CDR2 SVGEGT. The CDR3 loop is CASSYSQGLLNTEAFF. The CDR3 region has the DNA TGTGCCAGCAGTTACTCTCAGGGCCTTTTGAACACTGAAGCTTTCTTT.

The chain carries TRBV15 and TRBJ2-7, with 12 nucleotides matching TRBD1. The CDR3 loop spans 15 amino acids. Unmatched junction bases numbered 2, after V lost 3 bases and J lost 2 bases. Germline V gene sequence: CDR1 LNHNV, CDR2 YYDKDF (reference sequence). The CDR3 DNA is TGTGCCACCAGCAGGGGACAGGGGGCGACCTACGAGCAGTACTTC. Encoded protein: CATSRGQGATYEQYF.

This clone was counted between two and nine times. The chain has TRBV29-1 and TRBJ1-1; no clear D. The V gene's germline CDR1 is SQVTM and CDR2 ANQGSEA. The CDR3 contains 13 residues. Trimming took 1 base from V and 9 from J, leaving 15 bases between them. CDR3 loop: CSVEGGLQGKAFF. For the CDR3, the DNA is TGCAGCGTTGAAGGTGGACTACAAGGGAAAGCTTTCTTT.

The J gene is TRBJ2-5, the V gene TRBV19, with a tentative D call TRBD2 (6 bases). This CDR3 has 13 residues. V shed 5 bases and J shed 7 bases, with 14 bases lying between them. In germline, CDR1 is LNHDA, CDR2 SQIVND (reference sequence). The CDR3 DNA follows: TGTGCCAGTAGTGACTGGGGAGGCGGGACCCAGTACTTC. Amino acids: CASSDWGGGTQYF.

CDR3 protein: CASSQVSSGNEQFF. DNA of the CDR3: TGTGCCAGCAGCCAAGTCTCTAGCGGGAATGAGCAGTTCTTC. The rearrangement joins TRBV3-1 (or the pseudogene TRBV3-2) to TRBJ2-1; TRBD2 matches at 8 bases. The germline CDR1 and CDR2 sequences are LGHDT and YNNKEL (reference sequence). The V gene end was trimmed by 1 base and the J gene end by 7 bases; junction bases not matched to a gene: 3. The CDR3 consists of 14 residues.

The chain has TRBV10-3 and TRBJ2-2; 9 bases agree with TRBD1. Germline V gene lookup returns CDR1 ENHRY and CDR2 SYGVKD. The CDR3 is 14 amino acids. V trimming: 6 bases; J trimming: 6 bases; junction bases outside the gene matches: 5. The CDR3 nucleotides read TGTGCCATCAGGACCAGACAGGGGGCCGGGGAGCTGTTTTTT. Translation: CAIRTRQGAGELFF.

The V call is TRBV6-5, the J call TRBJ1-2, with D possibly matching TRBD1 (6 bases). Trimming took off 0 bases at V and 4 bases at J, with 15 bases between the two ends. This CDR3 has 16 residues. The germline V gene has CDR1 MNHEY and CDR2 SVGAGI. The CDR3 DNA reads TGTGCCAGCAGTTACTCTGAACAGGGTAGCCCCTATGGCTACACCTTC. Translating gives CASSYSEQGSPYGYTF.